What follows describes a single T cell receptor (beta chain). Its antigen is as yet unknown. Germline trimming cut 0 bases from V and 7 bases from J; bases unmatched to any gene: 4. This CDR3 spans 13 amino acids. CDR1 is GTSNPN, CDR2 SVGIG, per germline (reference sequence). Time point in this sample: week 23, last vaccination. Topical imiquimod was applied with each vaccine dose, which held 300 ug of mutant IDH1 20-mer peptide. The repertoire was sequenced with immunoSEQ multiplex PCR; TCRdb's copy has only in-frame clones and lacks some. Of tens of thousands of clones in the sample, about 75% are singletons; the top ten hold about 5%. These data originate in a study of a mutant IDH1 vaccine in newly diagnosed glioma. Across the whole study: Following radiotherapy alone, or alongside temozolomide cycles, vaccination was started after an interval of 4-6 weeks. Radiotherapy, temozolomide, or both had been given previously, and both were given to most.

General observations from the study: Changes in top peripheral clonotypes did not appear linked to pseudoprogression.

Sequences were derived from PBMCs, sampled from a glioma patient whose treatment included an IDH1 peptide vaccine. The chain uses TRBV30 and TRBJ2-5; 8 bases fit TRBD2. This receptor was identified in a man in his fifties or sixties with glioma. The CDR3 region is CAWSVLSGGTQYF. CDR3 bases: TGTGCCTGGAGTGTACTGAGCGGGGGGACCCAGTACTTC.